One sample yielded the 24 T cell receptor beta chains listed below, sequenced in a study of shared clonotypes between healthy human individuals. Libraries were prepared by immunoSEQ multiplex PCR; TCRdb keeps only in-frame clonotypes and omits some of them. The data show about 330,000 clones, roughly 84% seen once. What was sequenced was memory CD8+ T cells sorted from blood. Subset indicated: CD45RO+ cells pooled with CCR7-negative TemRA cells. Receptors were obtained from a man in his late teens or twenties in good health.

The CDR3 sequence: CASSQGPREWGSPLHF. CDR3 sequence (DNA): TGCGCCAGCAGCCAAGGTCCAAGGGAATGGGGTTCACCCCTCCACTTT. The chain links TRBV4-1 to TRBJ1-6, with no clear D. Trimming stripped 1 base from V and 9 bases from J, with 16 bases between. Germline CDR1 reads MGHRA; CDR2 reads YSYEKL. CDR3 length: 16 amino acids.

This chain joins TRBV5-6 and TRBJ2-1, with D uncertain. Looked up from germline, CDR1 is SGHDT and CDR2 is YYEEEE. This CDR3 is built from 14 residues. V was shortened by 5 bases and J by 2 bases, with 11 bases between the two germline ends. The CDR3 spells CASRVAGPYNEQFF. CDR3 nucleotide sequence: TGTGCCAGCAGGGTAGCAGGTCCCTACAATGAGCAGTTCTTC. Using reference TRBV5-6 and TRBJ2-1 for the parts outside the CDR3, the full variable domain is DAGVTQSPTHLIKTRGQQVTLRCSPKSGHDTVSWYQQALGQGPQFIFQYYEEEERQRGNFPDRFSGHQFPNYSSELNVNALLLGDSALYLCASRVAGPYNEQFFGPGTRLTVL.

This chain connects TRBV5-5 to TRBJ2-7, with D perhaps matching TRBD1 (6 bases). Germline V gene sequence: CDR1 SGHKS, CDR2 YYEKEE (reference sequence). Trimming cost V 0 bases and J 3 bases, with 7 bases left between them. This CDR3 is built from 13 residues. In nucleotides, the CDR3 is TGTGCCAGCAGCTTGGGGGGACACTACGAGCAGTACTTC. This codes for CASSLGGHYEQYF.

This chain joins TRBV5-1 and TRBJ1-2; D is undetermined. V lost 1 base and J lost 7, with 14 bases in between. The CDR3 consists of 14 residues. The germline V gene has CDR1 SGHRS and CDR2 YFSETQ. The CDR3 sequence: CASSLWLRVGGYTF. CDR3 in DNA: TGCGCCAGCAGCTTGTGGCTGAGGGTGGGTGGCTACACCTTC. Full variable domain (missing parts from reference TRBV5-1 and TRBJ1-2): KAGVTQTPRYLIKTRGQQVTLSCSPISGHRSVSWYQQTPGQGLQFLFEYFSETQRNKGNFPGRFSGRQFSNSRSEMNVSTLELGDSALYLCASSLWLRVGGYTFGSGTRLTVV.

This sequence joins TRBV9 and TRBJ1-3; D is unclear. Trimming pared 5 bases from V and 0 bases from J, leaving 15 bases between. The germline V gene has CDR1 SGDLS and CDR2 YYNGEE. CDR3 length equals 16 residues. CDR3 loop: CASSASPGDSGNTIYF. The CDR3 DNA sequence: TGTGCCAGCAGTGCCTCCCCGGGAGACTCTGGAAACACCATATATTTT.

The chain combines TRBV7-2 with TRBJ2-7, with 8 bases matching TRBD2. V trimming: 4 bases; J trimming: 3 bases; junction bases outside the gene matches: 8. CDR3 length: 15 amino acids. Germline V gene data show CDR1 as SGHTA and CDR2 as FQGNSA. The CDR3 sequence is CASSSPTSGDYEQYF. Written as DNA, the CDR3 is TGTGCCAGCAGCTCCCCTACTAGCGGAGACTACGAGCAGTACTTC.

The chain links TRBV7-8 to TRBJ2-3; D unclear. The germline V gene has CDR1 SGHVS and CDR2 FQNEAQ. The V end lost 1 base, the J end lost 1 base, and 18 bases lay between the germline ends. The CDR3 length is 18 residues. The CDR3 DNA sequence: TGTGCCAGCAGCTTAGGATCCACCCCCGTCGTGGGCACAGATACGCAGTATTTT. It translates to CASSLGSTPVVGTDTQYF.

The chain links TRBV15 to TRBJ2-7, with TRBD1 as a possible D gene (5 bases). This CDR3 region has 14 residues. Trimming removed 3 bases from V and 0 bases from J, with 9 bases in between. The germline CDR1 and CDR2 sequences are LNHNV and YYDKDF (reference sequence). CDR3 protein: CATSRTESSYEQYF. As DNA, the CDR3 is TGTGCCACCAGCAGGACAGAGAGCTCCTACGAGCAGTACTTC.

The chain couples TRBV10-1 to TRBJ2-1; a weak D match, TRBD1 (5 bases). This CDR3 contains 16 residues. The germline CDR1 and CDR2 sequences are WNHNN and SYGVQD (reference sequence). The V and J ends lost 3 bases and 1 base respectively, with 13 bases between them. The CDR3 spells CASSDSGQGSYNEQFF. CDR3 coding DNA: TGCGCCAGCAGTGATTCAGGGCAAGGGTCCTACAATGAGCAGTTCTTC.

This rearrangement joins TRBV9 to TRBJ2-3; D is perhaps TRBD2 (5 bases). Trimming pared 1 base from V and 6 bases from J, leaving 9 bases between. The CDR3 has 13 amino acids. Germline CDR1 is SGDLS and CDR2 is YYNGEE. The DNA of the CDR3 is TGTGCCAGCAGCGTATCAAGCGGCGATACGCAGTATTTT. Protein: CASSVSSGDTQYF.

CDR3 in amino acids: CASSQVKGYEQYF. CDR3 sequence (DNA): TGCGCCAGCAGCCAAGTAAAGGGGTACGAGCAGTACTTC. The chain joins TRBV4-3 to TRBJ2-7; tentative D call: TRBD1 (5 bases). This CDR3 contains 13 residues. CDR1 LGHNA and CDR2 YSLEER come from the germline V gene. V lost 1 base to trimming and J lost 4 bases, with 8 bases between them.

The chain joins TRBV2 to TRBJ2-1, with D perhaps TRBD1 or TRBD2 (5 bases each). V was cut by 5 bases and J by 7 bases, with 12 bases left in between. CDR1 and CDR2 (germline): SNHLY, FYNNEI. The CDR3 covers 13 residues. CDR3 DNA: TGTGCCAGCAGTCCCGGGACCTCGAATGAGCAGTTCTTC. It specifies CASSPGTSNEQFF.

The J gene is TRBJ1-5, the V gene TRBV2; unclear D gene. V lost 5 bases, J lost 9 bases, and 11 bases lay in between. The CDR3 covers 12 residues. Germline V gene lookup returns CDR1 SNHLY and CDR2 FYNNEI. The CDR3: CASSTLHLPQHF. Written as DNA, the CDR3 is TGTGCCAGCAGTACCCTCCATTTGCCCCAGCATTTT.

V is TRBV9 and J is TRBJ1-1, with no clear D. The germline V and J ends were trimmed by 0 bases and 3 bases, with 9 bases remaining between them. The germline V gene encodes CDR1 SGDLS and CDR2 YYNGEE. The CDR3 extends over 14 amino acids. The CDR3 region has the DNA TGTGCCAGCAGCGTAGTTCCGGTGGACACTGAAGCTTTCTTT. This gives the protein CASSVVPVDTEAFF.

This rearrangement joins TRBV10-2 to TRBJ1-4; TRBD1 matches 7 bases. Germline trimming cut 3 bases from V and 7 bases from J; bases unmatched to any gene: 2. Per the germline V gene, CDR1 is WSHSY and CDR2 is SAAADI. This CDR3 has 13 amino acids. The CDR3 reads CASSDWTGEKLFF. The CDR3 nucleotides read TGCGCCAGCAGTGACTGGACAGGTGAAAAACTGTTTTTT.

The chain combines TRBV6-5 with TRBJ2-1; 7 positions agree with TRBD2. The CDR3 runs to 13 residues. Losses at the gene ends were 5 bases for V and 5 bases for J; bases not matched to a gene: 3. Germline-derived CDR1 and CDR2 are MNHEY and SVGAGI. Here the CDR3 DNA reads TGTGCCAGCAGTCCCGGGACTAACAATGAGCAGTTCTTC. It specifies CASSPGTNNEQFF.

The rearrangement uses TRBV6-6 and TRBJ2-7; perhaps TRBD1 as D (6 bases). The length of the CDR3 is 11 residues. Germline loops: CDR1 MNHNY, CDR2 SVGAGI (reference sequence). Between the trimmed V and J ends, which lost 5 bases and 5 bases, there was a span of 7 bases. CDR3 amino acids: CASSHRDEQYF. The CDR3 coding sequence is TGTGCCAGCAGTCACAGGGACGAGCAGTACTTC.

The genes are TRBV27 and TRBJ2-1, with 9 positions matching TRBD1. CDR1 and CDR2 from the germline V gene are MNHEY and SMNVEV (reference sequence). The CDR3 is 16 amino acids. The J segment lost 6 bases and the V segment lost 1 base, leaving 7 bases of the junction unmatched. CDR3 in amino acids: CASSLLGQGRGNEQFF. CDR3 bases: TGTGCCAGCAGTTTATTGGGACAGGGTAGGGGCAATGAGCAGTTCTTC.

This chain connects TRBV14 to TRBJ1-1; 7 nucleotides agree with TRBD1. CDR3 length equals 13 residues. Trimming at V came to 2 bases and at J to 8 bases, leaving 5 bases not matched to a gene. Germline V gives CDR1 SGHDN, CDR2 FVKESK. CDR3 residues: CASSQLAGGEAFF. The CDR3 DNA reads as TGTGCCAGCAGCCAACTGGCAGGGGGAGAAGCTTTCTTT.

V usage is TRBV6-5 and J usage is TRBJ1-1; D is unclear. The CDR3 extends over 11 amino acids. The germline V and J ends were trimmed by 2 bases and 7 bases, with 5 bases remaining between them. Per germline, CDR1 MNHEY and CDR2 SVGAGI. The CDR3 nucleotides are TGTGCCAGCAGTTACGGCGGTGAAGCTTTCTTT. This codes for CASSYGGEAFF.

The CDR3: CASGLTHRDSAKNIQYF. CDR3 coding DNA: TGTGCTAGTGGTTTGACCCACAGGGACTCAGCCAAAAACATTCAGTACTTC. The chain recombines TRBV12-5 with TRBJ2-4; TRBD1 or TRBD2 may be the D gene (6 bases each). The CDR3 extends over 17 amino acids. CDR1 LGHNT and CDR2 FRNRAP come from the germline V gene. V was clipped by 2 bases and J by 0 bases, with 14 bases between them.

The chain combines TRBV29-1 with TRBJ1-2; the D gene is possibly TRBD1 (6 bases). The CDR3 length is 12 residues. Trimming left V 3 bases short and J 5 bases short, with 10 bases between. Per the germline V gene, CDR1 is SQVTM and CDR2 is ANQGSEA. The CDR3 loop is CSVDIGGYGYTF. The CDR3 DNA sequence: TGCAGCGTTGATATAGGGGGTTATGGCTACACCTTC.

The V call is TRBV6-4, the J call TRBJ2-7; D might be TRBD1 or TRBD2, each matching 6 bases. From germline, CDR1 is MRHNA and CDR2 SNTAGT. CDR3 length equals 16 residues. Trimming took 3 bases from V and 4 from J, leaving 19 bases between them. CDR3 sequence: CASSESEQGGGYEQYF. For the CDR3, the DNA is TGTGCCAGCAGTGAATCGGAACAGGGAGGAGGGTACGAGCAGTACTTC.

This chain joins TRBV5-1 and TRBJ1-2, with D perhaps TRBD1 (5 bases). Trimming took off 4 bases at V and 8 bases at J, with 27 bases between the two ends. CDR1 is SGHRS and CDR2 is YFSETQ in the germline V gene. This CDR3 spans 17 amino acids. DNA of the CDR3: TGCGCCAGCAGCCCACCGGGTTTGATGCGGGGACTATACGGCTACACCTTC. Its translation is CASSPPGLMRGLYGYTF.